This TCR beta chain was sequenced in a study of neurological immune-mediated disorders. This clonotype was observed many times. One entry per CDR3 protein results from TCRdb running MiXCR on the 5' RACE reads. The repertoire consists of roughly 80,000 distinct CDR3 sequences, with around 9.9% occurring once and the leading ten covering 1.7%. The ends were cut back, 3 bases at V and 0 bases at J, with 17 bases in the middle. The CDR3 contains 17 residues. Germline V gene sequence: CDR1 SGHRS, CDR2 YFSETQ. The J gene is TRBJ2-3, the V gene TRBV5-1; TRBD2 might be the D (5 bases). This clonotype originated in a man aged 50 or older in good health. The sample taken for sequencing was PBMCs. As DNA, the CDR3 is TGCGCCAGCAGCTCAGCGGACGGAGGCCTCAGCACAGATACGCAGTATTTT. Its protein is CASSSADGGLSTDTQYF.